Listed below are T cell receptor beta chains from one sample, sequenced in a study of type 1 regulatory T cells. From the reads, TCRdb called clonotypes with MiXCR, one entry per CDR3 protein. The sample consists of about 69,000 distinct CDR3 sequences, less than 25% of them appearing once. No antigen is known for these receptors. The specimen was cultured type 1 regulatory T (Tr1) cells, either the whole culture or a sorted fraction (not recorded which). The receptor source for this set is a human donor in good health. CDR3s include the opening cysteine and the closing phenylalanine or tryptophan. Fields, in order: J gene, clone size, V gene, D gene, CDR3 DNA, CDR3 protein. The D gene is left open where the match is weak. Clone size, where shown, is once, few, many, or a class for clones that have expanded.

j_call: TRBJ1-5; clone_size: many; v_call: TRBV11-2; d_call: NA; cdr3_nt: TGTGCCAGCAGCTTATCGACAAGCAATCAGCCCCAGCATTTT; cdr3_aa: CASSLSTSNQPQHF
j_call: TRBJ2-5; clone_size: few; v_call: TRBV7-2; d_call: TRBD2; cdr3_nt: TGTGCCAGCAGCTTAGGGGCGGGAGTCCAAGAGACCCAGTACTTC; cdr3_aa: CASSLGAGVQETQYF
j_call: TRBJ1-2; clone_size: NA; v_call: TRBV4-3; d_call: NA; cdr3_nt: TGTGCCAGCAGCCAAGATCCAAAAGGAAACTATGGCTACACCTTC; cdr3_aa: CASSQDPKGNYGYTF
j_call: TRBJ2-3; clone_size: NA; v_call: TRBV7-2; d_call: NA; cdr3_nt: TGTGCCAGCAGCTCCCCCGGCGGGGGCTCTAGCACAGATACGCAGTATTTT; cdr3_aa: CASSSPGGGSSTDTQYF
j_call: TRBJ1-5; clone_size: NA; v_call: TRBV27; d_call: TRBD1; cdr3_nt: TGTGCCAGCAGCCCACTACAGGGGAAGGGGCAGCCCCAGCATTTT; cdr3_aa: CASSPLQGKGQPQHF
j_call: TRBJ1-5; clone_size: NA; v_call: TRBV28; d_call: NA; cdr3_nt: TGTGCCAGCAGCCATACCCCAGGGGATAGGGTGGAGCCCCAGCATTTT; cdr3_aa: CASSHTPGDRVEPQHF
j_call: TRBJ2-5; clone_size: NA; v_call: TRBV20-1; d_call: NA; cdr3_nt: TGCAGTGCTCACAGGGCCGGAGAGACCCAGTACTTC; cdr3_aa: CSAHRAGETQYF
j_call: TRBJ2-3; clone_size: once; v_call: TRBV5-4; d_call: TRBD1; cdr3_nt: TGTGCCAGCAGCCCAGGGACAGCGACAGATACGCAGTATTTT; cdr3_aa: CASSPGTATDTQYF
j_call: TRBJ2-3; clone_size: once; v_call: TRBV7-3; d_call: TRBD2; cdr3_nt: TGTGCCAGCAGCTACTTGGGGGGGAGCACAGATACGCAGTATTTT; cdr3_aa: CASSYLGGSTDTQYF
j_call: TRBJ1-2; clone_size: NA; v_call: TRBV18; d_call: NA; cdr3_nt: TGTGCCAGCTCACCCCAGACAGGCCGAGGAGGAGTTGATGGCTACACCTTC; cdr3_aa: CASSPQTGRGGVDGYTF
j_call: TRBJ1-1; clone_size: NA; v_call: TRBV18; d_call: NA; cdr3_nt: TGTGCCAGCTCACCCCCGATGGGGGCTGAAGCTTTCTTT; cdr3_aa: CASSPPMGAEAFF
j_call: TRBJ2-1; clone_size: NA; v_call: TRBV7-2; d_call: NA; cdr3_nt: TGTGCCAGCAGCGGGGACTCCCGCTCCTACAATGAGCAGTTCTTC; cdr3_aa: CASSGDSRSYNEQFF
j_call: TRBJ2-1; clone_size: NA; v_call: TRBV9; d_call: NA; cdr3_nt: TGTGCCAGCAGCGTGAGACTAGCTCCGGGGGGCGAGCAGTTCTTC; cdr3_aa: CASSVRLAPGGEQFF
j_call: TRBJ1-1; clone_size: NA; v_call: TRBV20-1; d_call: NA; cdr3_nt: TGCAGTGCTAGTCGGGTTAATACTGAAGCTTTCTTT; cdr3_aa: CSASRVNTEAFF
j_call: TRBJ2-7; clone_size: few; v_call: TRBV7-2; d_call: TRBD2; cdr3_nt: TGTGCCAGCAGCTGGGGACTAGCGGGGGTCTACGAGCAGTACTTC; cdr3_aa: CASSWGLAGVYEQYF
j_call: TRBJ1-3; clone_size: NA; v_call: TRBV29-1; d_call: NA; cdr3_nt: TGCAGCGTTATGGGGTTTTCTGGAAACACCATATATTTT; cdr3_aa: CSVMGFSGNTIYF
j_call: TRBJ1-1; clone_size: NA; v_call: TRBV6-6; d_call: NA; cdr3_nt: TGTGCCAGCAGTTCCGGGACACTGAACACTGAAGCTTTCTTT; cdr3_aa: CASSSGTLNTEAFF
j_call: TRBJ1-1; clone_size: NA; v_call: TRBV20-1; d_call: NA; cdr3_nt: TGCAGTGCTAGACAAGGGGTAATGAACACTGAAGCTTTCTTT; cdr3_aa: CSARQGVMNTEAFF
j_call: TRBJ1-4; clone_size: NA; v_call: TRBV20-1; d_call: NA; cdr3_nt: TGCAGTGCTGCCGACAGGAGGACTAATGAAAAACTGTTTTTT; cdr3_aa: CSAADRRTNEKLFF
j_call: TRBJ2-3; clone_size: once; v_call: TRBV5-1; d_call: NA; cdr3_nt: TGCGCCAGCACTCAAGGAGGGAAGGGGACAGATACGCAGTATTTT; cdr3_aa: CASTQGGKGTDTQYF
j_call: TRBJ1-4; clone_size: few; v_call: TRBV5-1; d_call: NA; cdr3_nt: TGCGCCAGCAGCTTGGAGGCAACAACTAATGAAAAACTGTTTTTT; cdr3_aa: CASSLEATTNEKLFF
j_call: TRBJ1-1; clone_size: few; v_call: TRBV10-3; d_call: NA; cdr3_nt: TGTGCCATCAGTGGGAGGGAGAGCACTGAAGCTTTCTTT; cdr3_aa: CAISGRESTEAFF
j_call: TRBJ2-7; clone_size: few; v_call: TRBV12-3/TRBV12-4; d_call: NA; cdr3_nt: TGTGCCAGTCAGCAGGGGTTCCTCGGGGAGCAGTACTTC; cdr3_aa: CASQQGFLGEQYF
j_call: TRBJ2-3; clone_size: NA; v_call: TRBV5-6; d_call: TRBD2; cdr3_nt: TGTGCCAGCAGCTCGCCGGGACTAGCGTCACAAATTGTAGGGACAGATACGCAGTATTTT; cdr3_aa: CASSSPGLASQIVGTDTQYF
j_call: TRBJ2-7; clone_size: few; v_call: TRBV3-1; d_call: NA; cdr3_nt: TGTGCCAGCAGCCAATCGGAGGGAGTCTACGAGCAGTACTTC; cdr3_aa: CASSQSEGVYEQYF
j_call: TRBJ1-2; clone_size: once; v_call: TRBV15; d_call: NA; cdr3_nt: TGTGCCACCAGCAGAGATCCGGGTTCTTATGGCTACACCTTC; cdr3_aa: CATSRDPGSYGYTF
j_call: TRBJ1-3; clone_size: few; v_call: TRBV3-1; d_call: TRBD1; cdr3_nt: TGTGCCAGCAGCCCACAGGGGTACGGAAACACCATATATTTT; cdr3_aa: CASSPQGYGNTIYF
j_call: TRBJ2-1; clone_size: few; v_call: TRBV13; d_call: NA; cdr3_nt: TGTGCCAGCAGCGGCGGGACTCCCAATTCCTACAATGAGCAGTTCTTC; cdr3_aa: CASSGGTPNSYNEQFF
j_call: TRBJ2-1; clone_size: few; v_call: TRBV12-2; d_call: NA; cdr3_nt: TGTGCAAGTCGCTTAGGCGGGGACAGGTATAACAATGAGCAGTTCTTC; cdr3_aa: CASRLGGDRYNNEQFF
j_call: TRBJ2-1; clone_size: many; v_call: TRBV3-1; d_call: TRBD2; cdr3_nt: TGTGCCAGCAGCCAAGTAGCGGGAGGATACAATGAGCAGTTCTTC; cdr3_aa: CASSQVAGGYNEQFF
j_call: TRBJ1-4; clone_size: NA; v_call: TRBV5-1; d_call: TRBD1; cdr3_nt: TGCGCCAGCAGCTCAGATGGGACAGGGTCCGAAAAACTGTTTTTT; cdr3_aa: CASSSDGTGSEKLFF
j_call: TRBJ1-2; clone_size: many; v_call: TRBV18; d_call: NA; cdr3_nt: TGTGCCAGCTCCCGGGAAAGCGCGAACTATGGCTACACCTTC; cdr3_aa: CASSRESANYGYTF
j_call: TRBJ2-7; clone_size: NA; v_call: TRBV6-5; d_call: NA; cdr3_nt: TGTGCCAGCAGCCCCGTGGGGACGGTGACCTACGAGCAGTACTTC; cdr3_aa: CASSPVGTVTYEQYF
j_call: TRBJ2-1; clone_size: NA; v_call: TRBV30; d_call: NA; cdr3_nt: TGTGCCTGGAACCCGGACGTCTACGGTGAGCAGTTCTTC; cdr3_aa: CAWNPDVYGEQFF
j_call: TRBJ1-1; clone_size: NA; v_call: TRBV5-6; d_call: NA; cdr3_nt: TGTGCCAGCTCCACCCTAGGACTATACACTGAAGCTTTCTTT; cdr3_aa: CASSTLGLYTEAFF
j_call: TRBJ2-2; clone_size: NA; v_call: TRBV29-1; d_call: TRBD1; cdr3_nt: TGCAGCGGGACAGGTTACACCGGGGAGCTGTTTTTT; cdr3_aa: CSGTGYTGELFF
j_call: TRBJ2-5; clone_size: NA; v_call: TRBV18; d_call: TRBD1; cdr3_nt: TGTGCCAGCTCCACAGGGGCGCCAGAGACCCAGTACTTC; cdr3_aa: CASSTGAPETQYF
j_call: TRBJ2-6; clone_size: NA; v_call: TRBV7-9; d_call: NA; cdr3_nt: TGTGCCAGCAGCTGGAATAGGGGCCCAAGCTCTGGGGCCAACGTCCTGACTTTC; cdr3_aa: CASSWNRGPSSGANVLTF
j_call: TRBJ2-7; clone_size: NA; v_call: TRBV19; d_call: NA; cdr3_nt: TGTGCCAGTAGTAGGATTGGCGCCTACGAGCAGTACTTC; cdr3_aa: CASSRIGAYEQYF
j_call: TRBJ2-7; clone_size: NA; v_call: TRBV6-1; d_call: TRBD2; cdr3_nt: TGTGCCAGCACCTTACCGGGGGGACACGAGCAGTACTTC; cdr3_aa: CASTLPGGHEQYF
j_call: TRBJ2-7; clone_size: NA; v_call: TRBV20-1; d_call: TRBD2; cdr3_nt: TGCAGTGCCAATAGCGGGAGTGGGTCCTACGAGCAGTACTTC; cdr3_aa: CSANSGSGSYEQYF
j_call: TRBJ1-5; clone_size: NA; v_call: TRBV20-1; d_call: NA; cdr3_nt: TGCAGTGCTAGATCGTTTGAGAATCAGCCCCAGCATTTT; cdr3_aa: CSARSFENQPQHF
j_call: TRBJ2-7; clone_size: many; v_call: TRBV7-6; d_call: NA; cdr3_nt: TGTGCCAGCAGCCCCGGACCCCCTTTAAACGAGCAGTACTTC; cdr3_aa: CASSPGPPLNEQYF
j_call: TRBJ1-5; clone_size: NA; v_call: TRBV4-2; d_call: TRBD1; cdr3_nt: TGTGCCAGCAGCCGGGAGGGGGCAGGAAGCGGCAATCAGCCCCAGCATTTT; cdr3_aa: CASSREGAGSGNQPQHF
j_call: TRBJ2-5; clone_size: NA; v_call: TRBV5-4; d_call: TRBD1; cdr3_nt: TGTGCCAGCAGCTCCCGACAGGGGTCAGTGACCCAGTACTTC; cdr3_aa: CASSSRQGSVTQYF
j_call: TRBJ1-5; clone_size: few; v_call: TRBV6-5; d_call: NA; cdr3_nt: TGTGCCAGCAGAGGATTCAGCAATCAGCCCCAGCATTTT; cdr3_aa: CASRGFSNQPQHF
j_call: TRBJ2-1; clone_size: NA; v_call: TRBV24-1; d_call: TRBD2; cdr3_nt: TGTGCCACCACAGAAGCGGGAGGGTTCTACAATGAGCAGTTCTTC; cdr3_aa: CATTEAGGFYNEQFF
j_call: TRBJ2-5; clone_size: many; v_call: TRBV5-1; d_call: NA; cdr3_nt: TGCGCCAGCAGCTTGGAGGGCAGGATGTGGACCCAGTACTTC; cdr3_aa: CASSLEGRMWTQYF
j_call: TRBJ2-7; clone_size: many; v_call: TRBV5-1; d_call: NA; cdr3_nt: TGCGCCAGCAGCTTGGGACAGTCCTACGAGCAGTACTTC; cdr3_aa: CASSLGQSYEQYF
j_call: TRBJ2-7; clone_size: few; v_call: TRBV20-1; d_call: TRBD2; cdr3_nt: TGCAGTGTTCGGGGGCTAGCGGGAGTCAAGAACGAGCAGTACTTC; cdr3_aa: CSVRGLAGVKNEQYF
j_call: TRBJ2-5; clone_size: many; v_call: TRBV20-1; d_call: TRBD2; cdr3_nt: TGCAGTGCTCCGGGACTAGCGGCTCTAGAGACCCAGTACTTC; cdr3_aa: CSAPGLAALETQYF
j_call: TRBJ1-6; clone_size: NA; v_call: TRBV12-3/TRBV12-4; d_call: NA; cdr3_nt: TGTGCCAGCAACCGCGGGGGGGGTAATTCACCCCTCCACTTT; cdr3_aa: CASNRGGGNSPLHF
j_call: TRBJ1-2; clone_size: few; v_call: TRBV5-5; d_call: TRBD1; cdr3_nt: TGTGCCAGCAGCTTTGCGACAGGGAACTATGGCTACACCTTC; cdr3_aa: CASSFATGNYGYTF
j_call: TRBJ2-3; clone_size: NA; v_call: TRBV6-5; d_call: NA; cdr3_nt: TGTGCCAGCAGCTCCCGCCCACAGGGCACCCACACAGATACGCAGTATTTT; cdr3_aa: CASSSRPQGTHTDTQYF